These 29 T cell receptor beta chains came from one sample sequenced in a study of molecular identifiers for immune sequencing clone quantification. Using its own MiXCR run on the PCR reads, TCRdb lists one record per CDR3 protein. The profile shows some 320,000 distinct CDR3 sequences, about a quarter of them singletons. Sequencing was carried out using naive CD8+ T cells from blood, with Jurkat cell RNA spiked in. Subset indicated: FACS-sorted CD8+CD4-CCR7+CD45RA+ naive T cells. Receptor source: a human donor in good health. Some libraries in this study had Jurkat cell RNA spiked in.

The sample holds one count of this clonotype. A clone one base away is much larger, so this may be a read error. CDR3 loop: CASSLVLGGTSTGTQYF. For the CDR3, the DNA is TGTGCCAGCAGCTTAGTGCTCGGAGGGACTAGCACAGGTACGCAGTATTTT. The rearrangement uses TRBV7-8 and TRBJ2-3, with 9 nucleotides matching TRBD2. In germline, CDR1 is SGHVS, CDR2 FQNEAQ. The CDR3 totals 17 residues.

There are many counts of this clonotype. The CDR3: CASSYSLGKNTEAFF. CDR3 nucleotides: TGTGCCAGCAGTTACTCGCTTGGGAAGAACACTGAAGCTTTCTTT. This rearrangement joins TRBV6-2 or TRBV6-3 to TRBJ1-1; the D is unclear. The length of the CDR3 is 15 residues. Germline loops: CDR1 MNHEY, CDR2 SVGEGT. V was cut by 0 bases and J by 1 base, with 9 bases left in between.

This clonotype was recorded many times. V is TRBV5-1 and J is TRBJ2-7; the match to TRBD1 covers 8 bases. J gave up 0 bases and V 1 base, and 3 bases lay outside the gene matches. This CDR3 is built from 15 residues. The germline V gene has CDR1 SGHRS and CDR2 YFSETQ. CDR3 residues: CASSLIGTGSYEQYF. CDR3 DNA: TGCGCCAGCAGCTTGATCGGGACAGGCTCCTACGAGCAGTACTTC.

Remarks on this clonotype: The junction does not match germline at one end; this may be a read error. The chain recombines TRBV18 with TRBJ2-3, with D perhaps matching TRBD1 (5 bases). Germline CDR1 reads KGHSH; CDR2 reads LQKENI. The CDR3 runs to 13 residues. The CDR3 sequence is CAGSPWGEDTQYF. CDR3 DNA sequence: TGTGCCGGCTCACCATGGGGCGAAGATACGCAGTATTTT.

Comment on this clonotype: The junction and the germline gene differ at one end; a read error may be behind it. The chain is built from TRBV7-9 and TRBJ1-1; D remains ambiguous. Germline loops: CDR1 SEHNR, CDR2 FQNEAQ (reference sequence). CDR3 size: 12 residues. The DNA for the CDR3 is TGTGCCCGCAGCTTACTGGACACTGAAGCTTTCTTT. This codes for CARSLLDTEAFF.

This clonotype was counted only a few times. The chain has TRBV7-9 and TRBJ2-7; D possibly corresponds to TRBD2 (5 bases). From germline, CDR1 is SEHNR and CDR2 FQNEAQ (reference sequence). The CDR3 extends over 11 amino acids. Trimming stripped 7 bases from V and 7 bases from J, with 11 bases between. CDR3 DNA: TGTGCCAGCACCCCGGGCGGGGAGCAGTACTTC. Its translation: CASTPGGEQYF.

The chain combines TRBV12-3 or TRBV12-4 with TRBJ2-4; TRBD1 matches 9 bases. Trimming cost V 4 bases and J 2 bases; bases outside gene matches: 9. This CDR3 has 17 residues. This chain's CDR3 is CASSSSGTGPPKNIQYF. CDR3 nucleotide sequence: TGTGCCAGCAGTTCCTCCGGGACAGGGCCCCCCAAAAACATTCAGTACTTC.

A note on this clonotype: Germline is not matched at one junction end, which may reflect a read error. This sequence joins TRBV27 and TRBJ1-5; unclear D gene. There are 13 residues in the CDR3. The germline gives CDR1 MNHEY, CDR2 SMNVEV (reference sequence). CDR3 amino acids: CACSLLADQPQHF. As DNA, the CDR3 is TGTGCCTGCAGTTTATTGGCCGATCAGCCCCAGCATTTT.

This clonotype appeared a few times. The gene calls are TRBV28 and TRBJ2-5; 11 nucleotides line up with TRBD1. V gave up 5 bases and J gave up 9 bases; unmatched junction bases: 8. This CDR3 comprises 14 residues. Looked up from germline, CDR1 is MDHEN and CDR2 is SYDVKM. This CDR3 reads CASSAGTGGEPQYF. Written as DNA, the CDR3 is TGTGCCAGCAGTGCCGGGACAGGGGGTGAGCCCCAGTACTTC.

A remark on this clonotype: Possible read error: a much larger clone is one base away. The gene calls are TRBV29-1 and TRBJ2-5, with a weak D call TRBD1 (6 bases). Trimming took off 0 bases at V and 9 bases at J, with 14 bases between the two ends. The CDR3 runs to 13 residues. Per the germline V gene, CDR1 is SQVTM and CDR2 is ANQGSEA. The chain's CDR3 is CSVEEGAREPQYF. In nucleotides, the CDR3 is TGCAGCGTTGAAGAGGGGGCACGTGAGCCCCAGTACTTC.

As regards this clonotype: This CDR3 fails to terminate in the conserved phenylalanine or tryptophan, so it likely reflects a read error. The rearrangement links TRBV29-1 to TRBJ2-7, with 11 nucleotides matching TRBD2. V lost 6 bases and J lost 3; bases outside the gene matches: 13. This CDR3 is built from 16 residues. The V gene's germline CDR1 is SQVTM and CDR2 ANQGSEA. The CDR3 loop is CSVGRKTSGGIYEQYS. The CDR3 coding sequence is TGCAGCGTAGGCAGGAAAACTAGCGGGGGTATCTACGAGCAGTACTCC.

This clonotype was recorded at least ten times. V and J are TRBV2 and TRBJ1-5; D is unresolved. This CDR3 has 15 amino acids. Germline V gives CDR1 SNHLY, CDR2 FYNNEI. V gave up 0 bases and J gave up 7 bases, with 13 bases separating them. This CDR3 reads CASSEALSPAQPQHF. CDR3 nucleotides: TGTGCCAGCAGTGAAGCTTTGAGTCCAGCGCAGCCCCAGCATTTT.

The chain links TRBV7-2 to TRBJ1-5; D perhaps matches TRBD1 (5 bases). Germline loops: CDR1 SGHTA, CDR2 FQGNSA. The CDR3 runs 17 residues. V was shortened by 1 base and J by 6 bases, with 19 bases between the two germline ends. The CDR3 bases are TGTGCCAGCAGCTTAGGCCCCGAGGGGCGATCGGCTCAGCCCCAGCATTTT. Translating gives CASSLGPEGRSAQPQHF.

On this clonotype itself: Since the CDR3 does not end with the conserved phenylalanine or tryptophan, this likely comes from a read error. The J gene is TRBJ1-5, the V gene TRBV19, with D maybe TRBD1 (5 bases). The CDR3 contains 13 residues. V was shortened by 4 bases and J by 4 bases, with 8 bases between the two germline ends. Per germline, CDR1 LNHDA and CDR2 SQIVND (reference sequence). CDR3 region: CASSRGGNQPQHL. In nucleotides, the CDR3 is TGTGCCAGTAGTAGGGGCGGAAATCAGCCCCAGCATCTT.

On this clonotype: A much larger clonotype is one base distant, so this may be a read error. The chain combines TRBV5-3 with TRBJ1-2; no reliable D call. TRBV5-3 is flagged as an ORF with uncertain function. The V and J ends lost 10 bases and 5 bases respectively, with 18 bases between them. The CDR3 has 13 residues. The CDR3 region is CAGSFSGSYGYTF. The CDR3, as DNA: TGTGCCGGCAGCTTTTCTGGGAGTTATGGCTACACCTTC.

This clonotype has a single count. V and J are TRBV27 and TRBJ2-2, with TRBD2 as a possible D gene (5 bases). V shed 6 bases and J shed 6 bases, with 17 bases lying between them. There are 15 residues in the CDR3. CDR1 is MNHEY, CDR2 SMNVEV, per germline (reference sequence). CDR3 sequence: CASSTLWELAGELFF. The CDR3 DNA reads TGTGCCAGCAGCACGCTGTGGGAGCTTGCCGGGGAGCTGTTTTTT.

This clonotype appeared many times. The rearrangement links TRBV5-4 to TRBJ2-2; 8 positions agree with TRBD1. The CDR3 is 15 amino acids. The ends lost 1 base at V and 3 bases at J; junction bases unmatched: 2. CDR1 is SGHNT, CDR2 YYREEE, per germline (reference sequence). CDR3 bases: TGTGCCAGCAGCTTGCAGGGGGCGGACACCGGGGAGCTGTTTTTT. Its translation is CASSLQGADTGELFF.

The chain recombines TRBV20-1 with TRBJ1-1, with 9 positions matching TRBD1. The CDR3 contains 18 residues. Trimming took 0 bases from V and 5 from J; bases not matched to a gene: 16. The germline V gene encodes CDR1 DFQATT and CDR2 SNEGSKA (reference sequence). CDR3 sequence: CSARDIGTGLILGTEAFF. CDR3 bases: TGCAGTGCTAGAGATATTGGGACAGGGCTGATTCTGGGAACTGAAGCTTTCTTT.

About this clonotype: This may arise from a read error, as a much more abundant clone is one base away. J is TRBJ1-1 and V is TRBV29-1; the match to TRBD1 covers 9 bases. Germline lookup yields CDR1 SQVTM and CDR2 ANQGSEA. This CDR3 has 13 residues. The CDR3: CSVGQGMNTAAFF. The CDR3 bases are TGCAGCGTGGGACAGGGCATGAACACTGCAGCTTTCTTT.

The chain is built from TRBV10-2 and TRBJ1-5; 7 bases line up with TRBD1. The junction had 3 bases not matched to a gene; V was cut back by 0 bases and J by 4 bases. CDR3 length: 15 amino acids. Germline CDR1 reads WSHSY; CDR2 reads SAAADI. As DNA, the CDR3 is TGCGCCAGCAGTGAGTCAGACAGGGCGAATCAGCCCCAGCATTTT. Translated, it gives CASSESDRANQPQHF.

This chain joins TRBV19 and TRBJ2-3; D is uncertain. CDR3 length: 16 residues. Trimming pared 7 bases from V and 1 base from J, leaving 18 bases between. Germline loops: CDR1 LNHDA, CDR2 SQIVND (reference sequence). CDR3 protein: CASTALWEAGTDTQYF. CDR3 nucleotides: TGTGCCAGTACCGCACTGTGGGAAGCTGGCACAGATACGCAGTATTTT.

This clonotype was counted ten times or more. The chain couples TRBV6-5 to TRBJ1-1, with D perhaps TRBD1 (5 bases). V gave up 4 bases and J gave up 2 bases, with 14 bases separating them. The CDR3 is 15 residues long. Germline V lookup: CDR1 MNHEY, CDR2 SVGAGI. The CDR3: CASSLDRPENTEAFF. CDR3 nucleotides: TGTGCCAGCAGTTTAGACAGACCAGAAAACACTGAAGCTTTCTTT.

This chain links TRBV6-2 or TRBV6-3 with TRBJ2-5, with TRBD1 matching 10 bases. The length of the CDR3 is 16 residues. With V trimmed by 10 bases and J by 9 bases, 20 bases remained unmatched. CDR1 is MNHEY, CDR2 SVGEGT, per germline. CDR3 nucleotide sequence: TGTGCCACCATACAATGGGGGGACAGGGGTGCCGAGCCCCAGTACTTC. Residues: CATIQWGDRGAEPQYF.

A word on this clonotype: This sequence may be a read error, since a much larger clone differs from it by one base. V is TRBV5-1 and J is TRBJ2-5, with 9 bases that match TRBD1. CDR1 SGHRS and CDR2 YFSETQ come from the germline V gene. The CDR3 runs to 16 residues. V lost 4 bases, J lost 1 base, and 8 bases stayed unmatched. This chain's CDR3 is CASSGGGTGFQETQYF. The CDR3 bases are TGCGCCAGCAGCGGCGGCGGGACAGGGTTCCAAGAGACCCAGTACTTC.

This clonotype was seen more than once but under ten times. The gene calls are TRBV7-9 and TRBJ1-2; no clear D gene. The germline V gene has CDR1 SEHNR and CDR2 FQNEAQ (reference sequence). V was trimmed by 1 base and J by 5 bases, leaving 11 bases between them. This CDR3 comprises 14 residues. For the CDR3, the DNA is TGTGCCAGCAGCTTAGTGGGCAGCTTATATGGCTACACCTTC. Translation gives CASSLVGSLYGYTF.

This clonotype was counted only a few times. Here the CDR3 DNA reads TGTGCCATCGGGAGACAGGTCTACTACAATGAGCAGTTCTTC. Protein: CAIGRQVYYNEQFF. The chain joins TRBV12-3 or TRBV12-4 to TRBJ2-1; D possibly uses TRBD1 or TRBD2 (6 bases each). The CDR3 contains 14 residues. Trimming pared 10 bases from V and 3 bases from J, leaving 16 bases between.

V usage is TRBV19 and J usage is TRBJ1-5; tentatively, D is TRBD1 (5 bases). The V gene's germline CDR1 is LNHDA and CDR2 SQIVND (reference sequence). V lost 3 bases and J 3 bases, leaving 18 bases between the germline ends. This CDR3 contains 17 residues. The CDR3 is CASSIWGGVSDNQPQHF. The CDR3 DNA is TGTGCCAGTAGTATTTGGGGCGGGGTATCGGACAATCAGCCCCAGCATTTT.

The gene calls are TRBV24-1 and TRBJ2-2; D might be TRBD1 or TRBD2, each matching 5 bases. The V gene's germline CDR1 is KGHDR and CDR2 SFDVKD. The V and J ends lost 4 bases and 7 bases respectively, with 18 bases between them. This CDR3 is 16 amino acids long. The CDR3 region has the DNA TGTGCCACCAGTGACCTAGACACAGGTGGGGGCGGGGAGCTGTTTTTT. It translates to CATSDLDTGGGGELFF.

This clonotype was detected ten times or more. This chain uses TRBV7-9 with TRBJ2-3, with 10 bases aligning to TRBD2. The CDR3 loop spans 17 amino acids. The V gene end was trimmed by 4 bases and the J gene end by 6 bases; junction bases not matched to a gene: 13. The germline gives CDR1 SEHNR, CDR2 FQNEAQ (reference sequence). The CDR3 coding sequence is TGTGCCAGCAGCTCAGTTACGTCGAGCGGGGGGGCCGATACGCAGTATTTT. Protein sequence: CASSSVTSSGGADTQYF.